Shown below are 22 T cell receptor beta chains from a single sample sequenced in a study of blood T cell repertoires in COVID-19. Method: immunoSEQ multiplex PCR; TCRdb's copy keeps in-frame clones and lacks some. The sample lists about 70,000 clones; 80% to 90% were seen once. Source material: peripheral blood. The receptor source for this set is a man in his fifties with acute or convalescent COVID-19.

Only one count was recorded for this clone. This chain links TRBV2 with TRBJ2-1; 14 positions match TRBD2. V lost 4 bases to trimming and J lost 10 bases; unmatched junction nucleotides: 0. The CDR3 extends over 13 amino acids. Germline V gene data show CDR1 as SNHLY and CDR2 as FYNNEI. The CDR3: CASSGTSGGEQFF. CDR3 sequence (DNA): TGTGCCAGCAGTGGGACTAGCGGGGGGGAGCAGTTCTTC.

The chain employs TRBV19 and TRBJ2-3; D is possibly TRBD2 (6 bases). V lost 3 bases to trimming and J lost 2 bases, with 18 bases between them. This CDR3 is built from 17 residues. Germline CDR1 LNHDA, CDR2 SQIVND (reference sequence). The CDR3 DNA is TGTGCCAGTAGTATTTCAGTAGGGCGGGACCCCACAGATACGCAGTATTTT. Translating gives CASSISVGRDPTDTQYF.

This chain links TRBV24-1 with TRBJ2-3; tentative D call: TRBD2 (5 bases). The CDR3 runs to 14 residues. Trimming shortened V by 3 bases and J by 1 base, and 7 bases separated the two germline ends. In germline, CDR1 is KGHDR, CDR2 SFDVKD. The CDR3 loop is CATSDPRGTDTQYF. CDR3 in DNA: TGTGCCACCAGTGATCCGCGGGGCACAGATACGCAGTATTTT.

Only one count was recorded for this clone. The chain carries TRBV29-1 and TRBJ1-1, with 12 bases that match TRBD1. V shed 7 bases, J shed 11 bases, and the junction held 8 bases outside the gene matches. In germline, CDR1 is SQVTM, CDR2 ANQGSEA. The CDR3 consists of 12 residues. The CDR3 here is CSAGPGQGAAFF. The CDR3 DNA follows: TGCAGCGCCGGACCGGGACAGGGGGCTGCTTTCTTT. The full variable domain, rest sourced from reference TRBV29-1 and TRBJ1-1, is SAVISQKPSRDICQRGTSLTIQCQVDSQVTMMFWYRQQPGQSLTLIATANQGSEATYESGFVIDKFPISRPNLTFSTLTVSNMSPEDSSIYLCSAGPGQGAAFFGQGTRLTVV.

The chain recombines TRBV3-1 (or the pseudogene TRBV3-2) with TRBJ2-7, with 13 positions matching TRBD2. CDR1 is LGHDT and CDR2 is YNNKEL in the germline V gene (reference sequence). V shed 6 bases and J 6 bases; nucleotides not matched to a gene: 8. The CDR3 runs 15 residues. The CDR3 region has the DNA TGTGCCAGCAGTTACGGACTAGCGGGAGTTGGCGAGCAGTACGTC. The encoded protein is CASSYGLAGVGEQYV.

This chain links TRBV7-2 with TRBJ2-5; 13 bases fit TRBD2. Germline loops: CDR1 SGHTA, CDR2 FQGNSA. This CDR3 region has 16 residues. The J segment lost 1 base and the V segment lost 1 base, leaving 0 bases of the junction unmatched. The CDR3 here is CASSLGLAGGQETQYF. The CDR3 DNA reads as TGTGCCAGCAGCTTAGGACTAGCGGGAGGCCAAGAGACCCAGTACTTC. Using reference TRBV7-2 and TRBJ2-5 for the parts outside the CDR3, the full variable domain is GAGVSQSPSNKVTEKGKDVELRCDPISGHTALYWYRQSLGQGLEFLIYFQGNSAPDKSGLPSDRFSAERTGGSVSTLTIQRTQQEDSAVYLCASSLGLAGGQETQYFGPGTRLLVL.

The chain couples TRBV12-3 or TRBV12-4 to TRBJ1-5; no clear D. Trimming shortened V by 3 bases and J by 6 bases, and 9 bases separated the two germline ends. This CDR3 region has 13 residues. Written as DNA, the CDR3 is TGTGCCAGCAGTTTTGGGCGGGGTCAGCCCCAGCATTTT. Translated, it gives CASSFGRGQPQHF.

This clone was detected only a few times. The rearrangement links TRBV5-4 to TRBJ1-2, with D possibly matching TRBD1 (6 bases). Between the trimmed V and J ends, which lost 4 bases and 6 bases, there was a span of 16 bases. The germline gives CDR1 SGHNT, CDR2 YYREEE (reference sequence). This CDR3 has 14 amino acids. CDR3 bases: TGTGCCAGCAGCCCGGACAGAGGCTCGGATGGCTACACCTTC. As protein: CASSPDRGSDGYTF.

The chain couples TRBV27 to TRBJ1-6; 7 nucleotides line up with TRBD1. J lost 6 bases, V lost 5 bases, and 13 bases had no gene match. The CDR3 has 17 residues. Germline V lookup: CDR1 MNHEY, CDR2 SMNVEV (reference sequence). CDR3 residues: CASSNSIGGSGNSPLHF. CDR3 DNA: TGTGCCAGCAGTAACTCTATAGGGGGCTCGGGTAATTCACCCCTCCACTTT.

The gene calls are TRBV2 and TRBJ1-1, with TRBD1 identical over 7 bases. The CDR3 is 14 amino acids. Losses at the gene ends were 5 bases for V and 3 bases for J; bases not matched to a gene: 6. Germline CDR1 and CDR2: SNHLY and FYNNEI. The CDR3 here is CASSRDSGYTEAFF. CDR3 sequence (DNA): TGTGCCAGCAGTCGGGACAGTGGTTACACTGAAGCTTTCTTT. The variable domain in full, completed from reference TRBV2 and TRBJ1-1, reads EPEVTQTPSHQVTQMGQEVILRCVPISNHLYFYWYRQILGQKVEFLVSFYNNEISEKSEIFDDQFSVERPDGSNFTLKIRSTKLEDSAMYFCASSRDSGYTEAFFGQGTRLTVV.

The CDR3 region is CASYRNTEAFF. The DNA for the CDR3 is TGTGCCAGCTATCGAAACACTGAAGCTTTCTTT. The rearrangement uses TRBV5-3 and TRBJ1-1; D call uncertain. TRBV5-3 is classed as an ORF, of uncertain function. V was cut by 8 bases and J by 2 bases, with 7 bases left in between. CDR3 length: 11 amino acids.

A single count supports this clone. The J gene is TRBJ2-7, the V gene TRBV27, with TRBD2 matching over 8 bases. Germline CDR1 reads MNHEY; CDR2 reads SMNVEV (reference sequence). The length of the CDR3 is 15 residues. Trimming removed 3 bases from V and 2 bases from J; junction bases left unmatched: 6. The CDR3 loop reads CASSFPPGGAYEQYV. The CDR3 DNA sequence: TGTGCCAGCAGTTTTCCCCCGGGAGGGGCCTACGAGCAGTACGTC.

A single count supports this clone. This rearrangement joins TRBV7-2 to TRBJ2-3; TRBD1 might be the D (6 bases). The CDR3 consists of 12 residues. Trimming took 5 bases from V and 14 from J, leaving 17 bases between them. Germline V lookup: CDR1 SGHTA, CDR2 FQGNSA. The DNA for the CDR3 is TGTGCCAGCAGCCCCAATCCAGGGACATCGTATTTT. Amino acids: CASSPNPGTSYF.

The rearrangement uses TRBV6-1 and TRBJ2-3; 7 bases are a match to TRBD2. The CDR3 extends over 17 amino acids. Germline V gene data show CDR1 as MNHNS and CDR2 as SASEGT. V shed 0 bases and J 4 bases; nucleotides not matched to a gene: 10. Here the CDR3 reads CASSEAAGARASDTQYF. The CDR3 nucleotides read TGTGCCAGCAGTGAAGCGGCGGGAGCAAGGGCTTCAGATACGCAGTATTTT.

This clone has a single count. The rearrangement joins TRBV11-2 to TRBJ2-7, with D perhaps TRBD1 (6 bases). Trimming left V 3 bases short and J 6 bases short, with 12 bases between. CDR3 length: 13 residues. Germline V gene lookup returns CDR1 SGHAT and CDR2 FQNNGV. The CDR3 is CASSFPGVSEQYV. The CDR3 DNA follows: TGTGCCAGCAGCTTTCCAGGGGTCAGCGAGCAGTACGTC.

The chain is built from TRBV6-5 and TRBJ2-1, with 8 bases lining up with TRBD2. The CDR3 totals 11 residues. V lost 7 bases and J lost 9; bases outside the gene matches: 2. Germline V gene sequence: CDR1 MNHEY, CDR2 SVGAGI. Here the CDR3 DNA reads TGTGCCAGCAACGGGGGGGGTGAGCAGTTCTTC. It encodes CASNGGGEQFF.

The CDR3 is CASSPRTGELFF. CDR3 nucleotide sequence: TGTGCCAGCTCACCTAGAACCGGGGAGCTGTTTTTT. The chain uses TRBV18 and TRBJ2-2; D remains unclear. Trimming took 3 bases from V and 5 from J, leaving 4 bases between them. From germline, CDR1 is KGHSH and CDR2 LQKENI. The CDR3 length is 12 residues. The full variable domain, with the rest looked up from reference TRBV18 and TRBJ2-2, is NAGVMQNPRHLVRRRGQEARLRCSPMKGHSHVYWYRQLPEEGLKFMVYLQKENIIDESGMPKERFSAEFPKEGPSILRIQQVVRGDSAAYFCASSPRTGELFFGEGSRLTVL.

The chain recombines TRBV5-1 with TRBJ1-5; D is unclear. The CDR3 has 15 residues. Between the trimmed V and J ends, which lost 0 bases and 0 bases, there was a span of 7 bases. Germline V gene data show CDR1 as SGHRS and CDR2 as YFSETQ. This CDR3 reads CASSLDGYSNQPQHF. CDR3 nucleotide sequence: TGCGCCAGCAGCTTGGACGGTTATAGCAATCAGCCCCAGCATTTT. Supplemented by reference TRBV5-1 and TRBJ1-5, the full variable domain reads KAGVTQTPRYLIKTRGQQVTLSCSPISGHRSVSWYQQTPGQGLQFLFEYFSETQRNKGNFPGRFSGRQFSNSRSEMNVSTLELGDSALYLCASSLDGYSNQPQHFGDGTRLSIL.

The V and J genes are TRBV6-6 and TRBJ1-1; 7 nucleotides agree with TRBD1. V lost 6 bases and J lost 6; bases outside the gene matches: 7. Germline CDR1 is MNHNY and CDR2 is SVGAGI (reference sequence). This CDR3 comprises 13 residues. CDR3 nucleotide sequence: TGTGCCAGCAGGGACACAGGGGTCTCTGAAGCTTTCTTT. Translated, it gives CASRDTGVSEAFF.

The rearrangement joins TRBV3-1 (or the pseudogene TRBV3-2) to TRBJ1-2; D is unresolved. Germline CDR1 LGHDT, CDR2 YNNKEL (reference sequence). This CDR3 has 13 amino acids. Trimming pared 3 bases from V and 7 bases from J, leaving 12 bases between. The CDR3 spells CASSQALSFGYTF. The CDR3 DNA follows: TGTGCCAGCAGCCAGGCTCTCAGTTTTGGCTACACCTTC.

The rearrangement joins TRBV3-1 (or the pseudogene TRBV3-2) to TRBJ2-1, with 7 nucleotides matching TRBD2. V shed 7 bases and J 4 bases; nucleotides not matched to a gene: 4. Germline CDR1 is LGHDT and CDR2 is YNNKEL (reference sequence). This CDR3 contains 13 residues. The CDR3 protein is CASKASGYNEQFF. In DNA form, the CDR3 reads TGTGCCAGCAAAGCTAGCGGTTACAATGAGCAGTTCTTC.

The chain carries TRBV10-3 and TRBJ1-1, with D maybe TRBD1 (5 bases). This CDR3 is built from 15 residues. V was clipped by 7 bases and J by 2 bases, with 17 bases between them. Germline CDR1 ENHRY, CDR2 SYGVKD. The CDR3 nucleotides are TGTGCCATCACGGCGGCAGGGAAGGGCAACACTGAAGCTTTCTTT. Translating it yields CAITAAGKGNTEAFF.